Below are 28 T cell receptor beta chains sequenced from a single sample in a study of blood T cell repertoires in COVID-19. Libraries were prepared by immunoSEQ multiplex PCR; TCRdb keeps only in-frame clonotypes and omits some of them. The sample has some 100,000 clones, approximately 83% seen once. Sequenced sample: PBMCs or T cells enriched from blood (not recorded which). The origin of the receptors is a woman aged 45-59 years who had recovered from COVID-19.

The chain recombines TRBV5-4 with TRBJ1-2, with unresolved D. The germline gives CDR1 SGHNT, CDR2 YYREEE (reference sequence). This CDR3 contains 14 residues. The ends were cut back, 0 bases at V and 0 bases at J, with 6 bases in the middle. The CDR3 nucleotides are TGTGCCAGCAGCTTGGGCGTGTCTAACTATGGCTACACCTTC. Protein: CASSLGVSNYGYTF. Full variable domain (outside the CDR3, taken from reference TRBV5-4 and TRBJ1-2): ETGVTQSPTHLIKTRGQQVTLRCSSQSGHNTVSWYQQALGQGPQFIFQYYREEENGRGNFPPRFSGLQFPNYSSELNVNALELDDSALYLCASSLGVSNYGYTFGSGTRLTVV.

This clone was seen once. This chain uses TRBV5-6 with TRBJ2-7, with TRBD2 identical over 8 bases. This CDR3 contains 15 residues. Germline V gene lookup returns CDR1 SGHDT and CDR2 YYEEEE. With 1 base clipped from V and 5 bases from J, the junction kept 8 bases outside the gene matches. Written as DNA, the CDR3 is TGTGCCAGCAGCTTGTTGACTAGCGTCGTCGACGAGCAGTACTTC. Translation: CASSLLTSVVDEQYF. Looking up the rest from reference TRBV5-6 and TRBJ2-7 gives the full variable domain: DAGVTQSPTHLIKTRGQQVTLRCSPKSGHDTVSWYQQALGQGPQFIFQYYEEEERQRGNFPDRFSGHQFPNYSSELNVNALLLGDSALYLCASSLLTSVVDEQYFGPGTRLTVT.

The gene calls are TRBV4-1 and TRBJ2-5; TRBD1 is a possible D gene (5 bases). The CDR3 totals 13 residues. Trimming left V 2 bases short and J 4 bases short, with 8 bases between. Germline CDR1 reads MGHRA; CDR2 reads YSYEKL. CDR3 nucleotides: TGCGCCAGCAGCCAATGGCAGGGAGAGACCCAGTACTTC. This encodes CASSQWQGETQYF.

This clone was detected once. The CDR3 reads CASSLEGTVNTEAFF. In DNA form, the CDR3 reads TGTGCCAGCAGCTTGGAGGGGACAGTCAACACTGAAGCTTTCTTT. The rearrangement uses TRBV5-5 and TRBJ1-1, with 7 nucleotides matching TRBD1. Trimming cost V 0 bases and J 2 bases; bases outside gene matches: 4. The CDR3 totals 15 residues. Germline V CDR1 and CDR2: SGHKS, YYEKEE (reference sequence).

The V call is TRBV27, the J call TRBJ1-5; possibly TRBD1 for D (5 bases). The CDR3 runs 13 residues. Germline CDR1 MNHEY, CDR2 SMNVEV (reference sequence). The chain's CDR3 is CATARGGNQPQHF. DNA for the CDR3: TGTGCTACCGCTCGGGGGGGCAATCAGCCCCAGCATTTT.

The CDR3 loop reads CASSYMLGGGANEKLFF. The CDR3 DNA sequence: TGTGCCAGCAGTTATATGTTGGGGGGTGGGGCTAATGAAAAACTGTTTTTT. The rearrangement uses TRBV28 and TRBJ1-4; D possibly corresponds to TRBD1 (5 bases). Germline assignment: CDR1 MDHEN and CDR2 SYDVKM. The CDR3 spans 17 residues. V was cut by 4 bases and J by 3 bases, with 18 bases left in between.

The chain combines TRBV27 with TRBJ2-1; the match to TRBD2 covers 10 bases. Germline lookup yields CDR1 MNHEY and CDR2 SMNVEV (reference sequence). The CDR3 has 15 residues. The V segment lost 3 bases and the J segment 7 bases; nucleotides outside the gene matches: 6. The CDR3 coding sequence is TGTGCCAGCAGTTTGAAACTAGCGGGGAAGAATGAGCAGTTCTTC. It translates to CASSLKLAGKNEQFF.

The gene calls are TRBV28 and TRBJ2-1, with 7 nucleotides matching TRBD2. Germline V gives CDR1 MDHEN, CDR2 SYDVKM. The length of the CDR3 is 17 residues. Losses at the gene ends were 2 bases for V and 0 bases for J; bases not matched to a gene: 7. The CDR3 sequence is CASSLSLAESSYNEQFF. For the CDR3, the DNA is TGTGCCAGCAGTTTAAGTCTAGCGGAAAGCTCCTACAATGAGCAGTTCTTC.

This clone was counted between two and nine times. At one boundary the junction diverges from the germline segment, which might be a read error. J is TRBJ1-1 and V is TRBV12-5; 8 bases line up with TRBD1. Germline V lookup: CDR1 LGHNT, CDR2 FRNRAP. This CDR3 contains 14 residues. The DNA for the CDR3 is TGTGCTAGTGGCTTGGACAGGGAGAACACTGAAGCTTTCTTT. Protein sequence: CASGLDRENTEAFF.

The J gene is TRBJ2-7, the V gene TRBV3-1 (or the pseudogene TRBV3-2); D perhaps matches TRBD2 (6 bases). This CDR3 has 12 amino acids. In germline, CDR1 is LGHDT, CDR2 YNNKEL (reference sequence). The V and J ends lost 1 base and 7 bases respectively, with 8 bases between them. CDR3 sequence: CASSQAGREQYF. Here the CDR3 DNA reads TGTGCCAGCAGCCAAGCAGGGAGGGAGCAGTACTTC.

This chain links TRBV5-1 with TRBJ2-5; a possible D gene is TRBD2 (6 bases). The CDR3 contains 14 residues. Trimming removed 6 bases at V and 2 bases at J, with 14 bases between. Per the germline V gene, CDR1 is SGHRS and CDR2 is YFSETQ. This chain's CDR3 is CASKEGRSQETQYF. CDR3 nucleotides: TGCGCCAGCAAAGAAGGGAGGAGTCAAGAGACCCAGTACTTC.

The chain carries TRBV25-1 and TRBJ1-2, with D hard to call. Trimming left V 7 bases short and J 8 bases short, with 14 bases between. Germline V lookup: CDR1 MGHDK, CDR2 SYGVNS. This CDR3 is built from 12 residues. CDR3 sequence reads: CASTFGEIGYTF. CDR3 bases: TGTGCCAGCACGTTCGGGGAAATAGGCTACACCTTC.

The chain carries TRBV3-1 (or the pseudogene TRBV3-2) and TRBJ2-3; 10 bases align to TRBD2. CDR1 and CDR2 (germline): LGHDT, YNNKEL (reference sequence). J gave up 2 bases and V 4 bases, and 9 bases lay outside the gene matches. The CDR3 is made up of 17 amino acids. The CDR3 sequence is CASSPWVSGGATDTQYF. CDR3 nucleotide sequence: TGTGCCAGCAGCCCTTGGGTGAGCGGGGGGGCCACAGATACGCAGTATTTT.

This chain links TRBV7-9 with TRBJ2-1, with 9 bases matching TRBD2. Trimming removed 5 bases from V and 1 base from J; junction bases left unmatched: 6. CDR1 and CDR2 (germline): SEHNR, FQNEAQ (reference sequence). The CDR3 has 16 residues. The chain's CDR3 is CASSLTGLASYNEQFF. The CDR3 nucleotides read TGTGCCAGCAGCCTAACCGGACTAGCGTCCTACAATGAGCAGTTCTTC.

This clone has just one count. V and J are TRBV5-1 and TRBJ2-1; 13 positions match TRBD2. This CDR3 is built from 15 residues. The germline V gene encodes CDR1 SGHRS and CDR2 YFSETQ. V was clipped by 4 bases and J by 9 bases; unmatched bases: 7. The CDR3 protein is CASSAGLAGAGEQFF. The CDR3 nucleotides are TGCGCCAGCAGCGCAGGACTAGCGGGAGCTGGTGAGCAGTTCTTC.

The rearrangement links TRBV24-1 to TRBJ1-4; 10 nucleotides line up with TRBD1. The CDR3 has 15 amino acids. Looked up from germline, CDR1 is KGHDR and CDR2 is SFDVKD. V trimming: 3 bases; J trimming: 7 bases; junction bases outside the gene matches: 4. The CDR3 sequence is CATSDGTGDGEKLFF. The CDR3 DNA is TGTGCCACCAGTGATGGGACAGGGGACGGTGAAAAACTGTTTTTT.

The chain combines TRBV18 with TRBJ2-1, with a weak D call TRBD1 (5 bases). This CDR3 is 15 amino acids long. Per the germline V gene, CDR1 is KGHSH and CDR2 is LQKENI. Between the trimmed V and J ends, which lost 0 bases and 3 bases, there was a span of 9 bases. In DNA form, the CDR3 reads TGTGCCAGCTCACCACCCGCAGGGTACTACAATGAGCAGTTCTTC. Translating it yields CASSPPAGYYNEQFF.

The CDR3 region has the DNA TGTGCCAGCAGCCAATACGGGGGGCTCAACACTGAAGCTTTCTTT. Encoded protein: CASSQYGGLNTEAFF. The chain combines TRBV3-1 (or the pseudogene TRBV3-2) with TRBJ1-1, with a weak D call TRBD1 (6 bases). Germline values: CDR1 LGHDT, CDR2 YNNKEL (reference sequence). The CDR3 runs to 15 residues. Trimming took off 2 bases at V and 2 bases at J, with 12 bases between the two ends.

This chain joins TRBV28 and TRBJ1-1, with TRBD1 matching 7 bases. There are 15 residues in the CDR3. The V segment lost 4 bases and the J segment 6 bases; nucleotides outside the gene matches: 11. The germline V gene has CDR1 MDHEN and CDR2 SYDVKM. CDR3 loop: CASSSVSTGLPEAFF. For the CDR3, the DNA is TGTGCCAGCAGTTCAGTGTCGACAGGGCTACCTGAAGCTTTCTTT.

This chain uses TRBV5-1 with TRBJ1-1, with 9 bases fitting TRBD1. V shed 3 bases, J shed 5 bases, and the junction held 2 bases outside the gene matches. This CDR3 has 13 residues. Germline CDR1 reads SGHRS; CDR2 reads YFSETQ. CDR3 nucleotide sequence: TGCGCCAGCAGCTGGACAGGGGTGACTGAAGCTTTCTTT. It yields the protein CASSWTGVTEAFF.

The chain combines TRBV3-1 (or the pseudogene TRBV3-2) with TRBJ1-2; D unresolved. With 0 bases removed from V and 4 bases from J, the gap between germline ends came to 6 bases. Germline CDR1 LGHDT, CDR2 YNNKEL (reference sequence). This CDR3 is built from 13 residues. In DNA form, the CDR3 reads TGTGCCAGCAGCCAAGACCCCAGCTATGGCTACACCTTC. It codes for CASSQDPSYGYTF.

The chain uses TRBV5-4 and TRBJ2-5; 8 bases fit TRBD2. The length of the CDR3 is 16 residues. V was pared by 1 base and J by 4 bases, with 9 bases of the junction left unmatched. CDR1 and CDR2 (germline): SGHNT, YYREEE (reference sequence). The CDR3 protein is CASSLTGGPSGETQYF. The CDR3 nucleotides are TGTGCCAGCAGCTTGACGGGGGGGCCGTCTGGAGAGACCCAGTACTTC.

CDR3 sequence: CASSQAGTDTQYF. The DNA for the CDR3 is TGTGCCAGCAGCCAAGCCGGGACAGATACGCAGTATTTT. The rearrangement joins TRBV3-1 (or the pseudogene TRBV3-2) to TRBJ2-3; D is uncertain. The germline V gene encodes CDR1 LGHDT and CDR2 YNNKEL (reference sequence). The CDR3 runs 13 residues. The V and J ends lost 1 base and 3 bases respectively, with 5 bases between them.

CDR3 in amino acids: CASSRGGQGVRYEQYF. DNA for the CDR3: TGTGCCAGCAGCCGAGGGGGCCAGGGGGTTAGATACGAGCAGTACTTC. The chain is built from TRBV7-8 and TRBJ2-7, with TRBD1 matching over 7 bases. The germline CDR1 and CDR2 sequences are SGHVS and FQNEAQ. The CDR3 has 16 amino acids. V was pared by 5 bases and J by 4 bases, with 14 bases of the junction left unmatched. Supplemented by reference TRBV7-8 and TRBJ2-7, the full variable domain reads GAGVSQSPRYKVAKRGQDVALRCDPISGHVSLFWYQQALGQGPEFLTYFQNEAQLDKSGLPSDRFFAERPEGSVSTLKIQRTQQEDSAVYLCASSRGGQGVRYEQYFGPGTRLTVT.

The chain combines TRBV19 with TRBJ2-1; weak D call: TRBD2 (6 bases). Per the germline V gene, CDR1 is LNHDA and CDR2 is SQIVND (reference sequence). CDR3 length: 15 amino acids. V lost 3 bases and J 5 bases, leaving 14 bases between the germline ends. The CDR3 DNA reads as TGTGCCAGTAGTATCGGCGGGACTCCCCACAATGAGCAGTTCTTC. The encoded protein is CASSIGGTPHNEQFF.

J is TRBJ2-2 and V is TRBV5-4; D is perhaps TRBD1 (6 bases). V was cut by 3 bases and J by 6 bases, with 18 bases left in between. Looked up from germline, CDR1 is SGHNT and CDR2 is YYREEE (reference sequence). This CDR3 has 16 residues. The CDR3 here is CASSSHAIGGSGELFF. The CDR3 DNA reads TGTGCCAGCAGCTCCCACGCGATTGGGGGCTCCGGGGAGCTGTTTTTT.

The chain employs TRBV28 and TRBJ2-7, with TRBD2 identical over 13 bases. The germline gives CDR1 MDHEN, CDR2 SYDVKM. V lost 5 bases, J lost 7 bases, and 5 bases stayed unmatched. This CDR3 has 14 amino acids. The CDR3, as DNA: TGTGCCAGCAGTCCTAGACTAGCGGGAGGTGAGCAGTACTTC. Translation gives CASSPRLAGGEQYF.

This clone showed up just once. The genes are TRBV6-5 and TRBJ1-2; 8 bases line up with TRBD1. The germline gives CDR1 MNHEY, CDR2 SVGAGI. The CDR3 runs 13 residues. With 8 bases clipped from V and 7 bases from J, the junction kept 9 bases outside the gene matches. The CDR3 nucleotides are TGTGCCAGCCGCCCCAGGGGGCGCTCTGGCTACACCTTC. It specifies CASRPRGRSGYTF.